This T cell receptor (beta chain) stems from a study of post-analysis software for immune sequencing data. Study-wide context: In terms of disease course, relapsing-remitting, secondary progressive and progressive-relapsing multiple sclerosis were included. Study results and limitations: Five or six TRBV segments were more frequent in patients than controls; TRBV5-6, TRBV5-1 and TRBV20-1 belonged to this group. Comparison with controls showed significantly lower normalized Chao1 diversity in multiple sclerosis patients. Same-batch samples co-clustered strongly by F measure.

Built from TCR beta cDNA, the libraries had unique molecular identifiers in them. Once roughly 0.9 to 10 million T cells were used, approximately 520,000 cDNA molecules resulted. One entry per CDR3 protein, called by TCRdb with MiXCR from the PCR reads. Of 550,000 to 700,000 distinct CDR3 sequences in the sample, around 47% are singletons; the top ten hold roughly 1.8%. In the case of this clonotype: Antigen: not known.

Germline trimming cut 10 bases from V and 4 bases from J; bases unmatched to any gene: 12. CDR3 size: 14 residues. The V gene's germline CDR1 is ENHRY and CDR2 SYGVKD. This TCR came from a girl aged 10 to 17 with multiple sclerosis. Material: blood. The chain joins TRBV10-3 to TRBJ1-2, with 7 bases lining up with TRBD1. This CDR3 is CATNDRVSFYGYTF. Written as DNA, the CDR3 is TGTGCCACCAACGACAGGGTCTCATTCTATGGCTACACCTTC.